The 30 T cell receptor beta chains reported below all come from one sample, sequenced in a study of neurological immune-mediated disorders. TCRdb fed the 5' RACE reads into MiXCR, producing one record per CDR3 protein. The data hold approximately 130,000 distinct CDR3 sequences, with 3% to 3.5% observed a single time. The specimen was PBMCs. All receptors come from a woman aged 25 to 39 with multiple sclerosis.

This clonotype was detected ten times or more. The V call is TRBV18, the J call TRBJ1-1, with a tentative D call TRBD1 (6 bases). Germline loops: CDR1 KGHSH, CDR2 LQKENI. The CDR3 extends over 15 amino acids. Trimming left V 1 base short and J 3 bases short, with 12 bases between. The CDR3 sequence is CASSPRIGGDTEAFF. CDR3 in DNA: TGTGCCAGCTCACCACGTATAGGGGGGGACACTGAAGCTTTCTTT.

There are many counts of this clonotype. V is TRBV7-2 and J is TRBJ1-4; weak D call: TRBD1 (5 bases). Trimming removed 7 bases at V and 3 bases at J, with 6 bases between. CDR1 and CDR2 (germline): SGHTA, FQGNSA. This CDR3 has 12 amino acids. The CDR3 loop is CASMGANEKLFF. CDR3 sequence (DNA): TGTGCCAGCATGGGGGCTAATGAAAAACTGTTTTTT.

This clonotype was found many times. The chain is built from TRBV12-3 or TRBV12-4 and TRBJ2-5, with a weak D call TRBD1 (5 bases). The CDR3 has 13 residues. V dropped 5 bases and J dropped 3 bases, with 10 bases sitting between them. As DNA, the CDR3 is TGTGCCAGCAGTCCAAACAGGAAAGAGACCCAGTACTTC. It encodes CASSPNRKETQYF.

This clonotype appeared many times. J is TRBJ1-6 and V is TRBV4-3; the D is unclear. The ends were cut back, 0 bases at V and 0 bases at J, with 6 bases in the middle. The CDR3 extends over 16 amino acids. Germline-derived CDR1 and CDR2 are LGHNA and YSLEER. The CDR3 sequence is CASSQDRSSYNSPLHF. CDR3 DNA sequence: TGCGCCAGCAGCCAAGATCGCAGCTCCTATAATTCACCCCTCCACTTT.

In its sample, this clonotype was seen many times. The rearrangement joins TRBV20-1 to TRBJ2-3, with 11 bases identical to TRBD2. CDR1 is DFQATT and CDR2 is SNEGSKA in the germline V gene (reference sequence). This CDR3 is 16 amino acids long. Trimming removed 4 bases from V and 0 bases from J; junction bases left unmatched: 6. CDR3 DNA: TGCAGTGCTAAGCCTGGGACTAGCGGAAGCACAGATACGCAGTATTTT. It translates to CSAKPGTSGSTDTQYF.

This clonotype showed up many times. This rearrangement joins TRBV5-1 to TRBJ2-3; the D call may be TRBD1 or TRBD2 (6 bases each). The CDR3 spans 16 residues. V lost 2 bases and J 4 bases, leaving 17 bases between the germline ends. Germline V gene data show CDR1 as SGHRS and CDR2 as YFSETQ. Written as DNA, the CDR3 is TGCGCCAGCAGCTTTCAGCTCCCCCGGGGGCCAGATACGCAGTATTTT. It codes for CASSFQLPRGPDTQYF.

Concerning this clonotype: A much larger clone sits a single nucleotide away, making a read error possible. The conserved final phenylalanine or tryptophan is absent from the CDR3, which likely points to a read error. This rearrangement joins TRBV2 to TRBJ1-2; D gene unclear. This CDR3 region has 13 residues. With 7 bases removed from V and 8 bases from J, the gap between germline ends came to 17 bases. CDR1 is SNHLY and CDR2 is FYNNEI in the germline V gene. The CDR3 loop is CASMRSFSPGYTC. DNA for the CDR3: TGTGCCAGCATGAGGAGCTTTTCGCCCGGCTACACCTGC.

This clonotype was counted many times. The CDR3 protein is CASSLTAGSSYEQYF. CDR3 sequence (DNA): TGTGCCAGCAGTTTGACGGCAGGCAGCTCCTACGAGCAGTACTTC. The chain combines TRBV6-2 or TRBV6-3 with TRBJ2-7; D is undetermined. Germline assignment: CDR1 MNHEY and CDR2 SVGEGT. V was pared by 4 bases and J by 0 bases, with 13 bases between. CDR3 length equals 15 residues.

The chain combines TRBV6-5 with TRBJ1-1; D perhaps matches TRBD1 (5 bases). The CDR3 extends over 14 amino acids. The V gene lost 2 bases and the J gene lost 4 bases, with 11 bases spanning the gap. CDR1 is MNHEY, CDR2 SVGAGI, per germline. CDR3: CASSYAGGATEAFF. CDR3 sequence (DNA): TGTGCCAGCAGTTACGCCGGGGGAGCCACTGAAGCTTTCTTT.

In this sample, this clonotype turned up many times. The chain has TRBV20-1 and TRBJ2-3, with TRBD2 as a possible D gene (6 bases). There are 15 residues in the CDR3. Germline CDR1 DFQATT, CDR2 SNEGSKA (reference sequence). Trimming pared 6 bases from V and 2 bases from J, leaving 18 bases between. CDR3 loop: CSAPILAFNTDTQYF. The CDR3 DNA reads TGCAGTGCCCCGATCCTAGCGTTTAACACAGATACGCAGTATTTT.

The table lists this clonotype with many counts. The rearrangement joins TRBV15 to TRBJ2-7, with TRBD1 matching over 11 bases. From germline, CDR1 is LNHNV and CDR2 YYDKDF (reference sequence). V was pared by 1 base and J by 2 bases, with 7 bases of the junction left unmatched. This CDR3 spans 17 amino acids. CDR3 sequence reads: CATSRAPGQGGTYEQYF. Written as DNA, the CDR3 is TGTGCCACCAGCAGAGCCCCGGGACAGGGGGGTACCTACGAGCAGTACTTC.

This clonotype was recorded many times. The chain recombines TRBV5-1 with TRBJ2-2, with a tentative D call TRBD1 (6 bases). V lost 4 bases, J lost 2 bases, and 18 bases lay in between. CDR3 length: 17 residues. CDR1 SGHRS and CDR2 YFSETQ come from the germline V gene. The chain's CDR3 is CASSPGGGQINTGELFF. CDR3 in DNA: TGCGCCAGCAGCCCCGGAGGTGGACAGATAAACACCGGGGAGCTGTTTTTT.

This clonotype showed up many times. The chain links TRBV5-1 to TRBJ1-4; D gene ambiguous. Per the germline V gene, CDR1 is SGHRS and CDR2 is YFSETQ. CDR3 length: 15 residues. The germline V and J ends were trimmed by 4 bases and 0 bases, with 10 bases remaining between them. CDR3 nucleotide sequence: TGCGCCAGCAGCCATCGAGGGACAACTAATGAAAAACTGTTTTTT. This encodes CASSHRGTTNEKLFF.

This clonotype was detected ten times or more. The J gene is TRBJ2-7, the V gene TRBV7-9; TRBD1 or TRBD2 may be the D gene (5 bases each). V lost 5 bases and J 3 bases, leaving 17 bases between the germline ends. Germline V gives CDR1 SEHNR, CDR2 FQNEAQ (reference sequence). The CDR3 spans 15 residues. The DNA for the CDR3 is TGTGCCAGCAGCCTGGGGACGAATAAAGACTACGAGCAGTACTTC. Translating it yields CASSLGTNKDYEQYF.

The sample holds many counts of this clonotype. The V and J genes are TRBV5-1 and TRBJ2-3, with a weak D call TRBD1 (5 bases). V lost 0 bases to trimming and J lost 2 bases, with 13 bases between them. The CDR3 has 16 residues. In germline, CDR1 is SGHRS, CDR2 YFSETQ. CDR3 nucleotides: TGCGCCAGCAGCTTGGGGGGCAGGGCTGCCACAGATACGCAGTATTTT. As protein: CASSLGGRAATDTQYF.

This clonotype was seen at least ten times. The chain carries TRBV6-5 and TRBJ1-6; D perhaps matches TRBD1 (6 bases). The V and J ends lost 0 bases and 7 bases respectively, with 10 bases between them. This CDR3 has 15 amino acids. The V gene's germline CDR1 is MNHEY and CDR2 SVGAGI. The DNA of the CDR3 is TGTGCCAGCAGTTACTCCGGGACACCAAATTCACCCCTCCACTTT. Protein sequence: CASSYSGTPNSPLHF.

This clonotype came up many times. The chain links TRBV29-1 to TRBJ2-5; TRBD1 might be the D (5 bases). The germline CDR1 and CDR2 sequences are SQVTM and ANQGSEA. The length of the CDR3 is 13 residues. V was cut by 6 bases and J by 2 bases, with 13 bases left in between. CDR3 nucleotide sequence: TGCAGCGTCAACAGACAGCTTCAAGAGACCCAGTACTTC. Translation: CSVNRQLQETQYF.

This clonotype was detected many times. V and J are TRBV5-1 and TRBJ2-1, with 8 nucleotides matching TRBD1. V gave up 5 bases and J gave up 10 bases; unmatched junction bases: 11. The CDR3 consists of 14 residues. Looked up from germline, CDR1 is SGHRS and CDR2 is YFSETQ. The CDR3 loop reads CASRLAGGLGEQFF. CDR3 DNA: TGCGCCAGCAGGTTAGCAGGGGGCCTCGGGGAGCAGTTCTTC.

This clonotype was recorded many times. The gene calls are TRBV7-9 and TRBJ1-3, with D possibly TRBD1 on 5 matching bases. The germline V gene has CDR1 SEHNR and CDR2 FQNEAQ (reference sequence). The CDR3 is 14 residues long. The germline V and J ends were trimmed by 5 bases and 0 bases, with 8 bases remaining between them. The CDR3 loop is CASSTGVSGNTIYF. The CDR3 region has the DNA TGTGCCAGCAGCACGGGGGTCTCTGGAAACACCATATATTTT.

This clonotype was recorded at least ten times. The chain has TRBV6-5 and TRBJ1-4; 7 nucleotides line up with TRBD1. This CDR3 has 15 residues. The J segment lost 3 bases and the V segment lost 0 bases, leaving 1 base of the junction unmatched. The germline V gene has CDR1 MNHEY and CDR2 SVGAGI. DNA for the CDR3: TGTGCCAGCAGTTACTCGGGACAGTCTAATGAAAAACTGTTTTTT. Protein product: CASSYSGQSNEKLFF.

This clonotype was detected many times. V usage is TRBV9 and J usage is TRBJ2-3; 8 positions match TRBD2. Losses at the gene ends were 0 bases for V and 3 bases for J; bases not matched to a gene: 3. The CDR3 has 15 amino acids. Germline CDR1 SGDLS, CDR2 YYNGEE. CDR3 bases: TGTGCCAGCAGCGTAGCGAGCGGGAGTACAGATACGCAGTATTTT. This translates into CASSVASGSTDTQYF.

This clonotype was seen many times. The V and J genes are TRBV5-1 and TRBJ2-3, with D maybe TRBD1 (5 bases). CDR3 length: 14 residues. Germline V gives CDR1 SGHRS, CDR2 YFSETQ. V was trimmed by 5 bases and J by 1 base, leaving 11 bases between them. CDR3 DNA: TGCGCCAGCAGTATCCCAGGGCGCACAGATACGCAGTATTTT. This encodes CASSIPGRTDTQYF. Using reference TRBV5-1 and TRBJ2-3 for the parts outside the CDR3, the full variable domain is KAGVTQTPRYLIKTRGQQVTLSCSPISGHRSVSWYQQTPGQGLQFLFEYFSETQRNKGNFPGRFSGRQFSNSRSEMNVSTLELGDSALYLCASSIPGRTDTQYFGPGTRLTVL.

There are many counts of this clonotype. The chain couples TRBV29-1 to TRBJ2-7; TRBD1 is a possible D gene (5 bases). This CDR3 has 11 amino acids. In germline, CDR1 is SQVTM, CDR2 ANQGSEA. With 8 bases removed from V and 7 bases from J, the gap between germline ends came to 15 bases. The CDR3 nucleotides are TGCAGCTACACCTCCCCAGGGGAGCAGTACTTC. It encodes CSYTSPGEQYF.

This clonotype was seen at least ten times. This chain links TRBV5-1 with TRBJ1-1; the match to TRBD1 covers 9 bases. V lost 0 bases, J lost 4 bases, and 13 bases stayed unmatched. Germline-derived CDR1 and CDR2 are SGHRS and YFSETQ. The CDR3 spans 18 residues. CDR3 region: CASSLAPGGTGRTTEAFF. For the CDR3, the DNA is TGCGCCAGCAGCTTGGCTCCGGGAGGGACAGGGAGAACCACTGAAGCTTTCTTT.

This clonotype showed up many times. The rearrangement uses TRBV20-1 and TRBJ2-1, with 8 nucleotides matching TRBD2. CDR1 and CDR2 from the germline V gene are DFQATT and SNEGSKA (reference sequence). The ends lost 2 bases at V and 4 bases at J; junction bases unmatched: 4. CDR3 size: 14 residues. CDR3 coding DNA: TGCAGTGCTAGACTGCGGGAGGATTACAATGAGCAGTTCTTC. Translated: CSARLREDYNEQFF.

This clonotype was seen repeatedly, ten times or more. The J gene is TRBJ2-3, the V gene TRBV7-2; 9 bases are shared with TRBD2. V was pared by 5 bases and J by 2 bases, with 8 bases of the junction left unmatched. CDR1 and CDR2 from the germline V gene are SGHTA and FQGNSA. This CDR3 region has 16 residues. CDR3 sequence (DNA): TGTGCCAGCAGCCCCTGGCTAGCGGGGAACACAGATACGCAGTATTTT. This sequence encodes CASSPWLAGNTDTQYF.

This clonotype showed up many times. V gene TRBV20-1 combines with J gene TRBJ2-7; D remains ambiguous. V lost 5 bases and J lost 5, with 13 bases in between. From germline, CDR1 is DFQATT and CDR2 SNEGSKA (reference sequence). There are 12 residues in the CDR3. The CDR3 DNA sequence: TGCAGTGCTGGACCCTTTGGAGACGAGCAGTACTTC. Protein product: CSAGPFGDEQYF.

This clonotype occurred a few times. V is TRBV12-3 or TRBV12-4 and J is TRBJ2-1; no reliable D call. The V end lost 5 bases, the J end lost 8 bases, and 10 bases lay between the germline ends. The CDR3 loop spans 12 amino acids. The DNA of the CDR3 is TGTGCCAGCAGTACCTGGACGGATGAGCAGTTCTTC. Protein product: CASSTWTDEQFF.

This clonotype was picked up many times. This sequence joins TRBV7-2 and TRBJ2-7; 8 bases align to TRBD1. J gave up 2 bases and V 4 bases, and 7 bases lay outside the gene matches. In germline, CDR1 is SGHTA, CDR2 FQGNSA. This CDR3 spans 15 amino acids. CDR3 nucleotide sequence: TGTGCCAGCAGCTCTCGACAGGGGCGGGCCTACGAGCAGTACTTC. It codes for CASSSRQGRAYEQYF.

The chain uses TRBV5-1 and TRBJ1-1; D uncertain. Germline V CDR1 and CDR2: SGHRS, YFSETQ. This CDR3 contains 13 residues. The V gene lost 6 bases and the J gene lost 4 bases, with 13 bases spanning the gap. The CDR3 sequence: CASNSGVGTEAFF. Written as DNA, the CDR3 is TGCGCCAGCAACAGCGGTGTGGGCACTGAAGCTTTCTTT.